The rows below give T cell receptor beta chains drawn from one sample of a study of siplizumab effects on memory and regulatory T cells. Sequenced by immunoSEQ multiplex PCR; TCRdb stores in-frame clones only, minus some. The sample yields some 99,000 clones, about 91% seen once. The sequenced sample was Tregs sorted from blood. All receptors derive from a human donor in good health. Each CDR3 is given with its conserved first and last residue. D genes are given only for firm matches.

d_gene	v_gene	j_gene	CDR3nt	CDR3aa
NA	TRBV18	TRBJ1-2	TGTGCCAGCTCACTTCTGGCGGGGGATGGGAACTATGGCTACACCTTC	CASSLLAGDGNYGYTF
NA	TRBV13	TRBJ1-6	TGTGCCAGCAGCTTTCGGGTGCGTTCACCCCTCCACTTT	CASSFRVRSPLHF
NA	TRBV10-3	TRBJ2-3	TGTGCCATTGGGGGGCGATGGGGCACAGATACGCAGTATTTT	CAIGGRWGTDTQYF
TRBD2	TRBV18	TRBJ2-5	TGTGCCAGAACTAAGACGAGCGGGGACCAGAAGACCCAGTACTTC	CARTKTSGDQKTQYF
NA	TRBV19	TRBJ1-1	TGTGCCAGTAGTATAGCGAGGACTGAAGCTTTCTTT	CASSIARTEAFF
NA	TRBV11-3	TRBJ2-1	TGTGCCAGCAGCCTAGGGGACAGCGGGAGTAGTAATGAGCAGTTCTTC	CASSLGDSGSSNEQFF
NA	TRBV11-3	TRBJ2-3	TGTGCCAGCAGCTTAGGACAGACTAGCACAGATACGCAGTATTTT	CASSLGQTSTDTQYF
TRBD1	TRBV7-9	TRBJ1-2	TGTGCCAGCAGGGCGGGACAGGGGGATGGCTACACCTTC	CASRAGQGDGYTF
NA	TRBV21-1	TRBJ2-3	TGTGCCAGCAGCAAAGGGGCGGGGGATCCTGTTGATACGCAGTATTTT	CASSKGAGDPVDTQYF
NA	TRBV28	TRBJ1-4	TGTGCCAGCAGTTCCGGGGGCAGGGCTAATGAAAAACTGTTTTTT	CASSSGGRANEKLFF
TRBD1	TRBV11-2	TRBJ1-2	TGTGCCAGCAGCGCCCCCGGGACAGGGGGGAACTATGGCTACACCTTC	CASSAPGTGGNYGYTF
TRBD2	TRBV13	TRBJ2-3	TGTGCCAGCAGTTGGGTCGCCGCTAGCGGGGGATTTACAGATACGCAGTATTTT	CASSWVAASGGFTDTQYF